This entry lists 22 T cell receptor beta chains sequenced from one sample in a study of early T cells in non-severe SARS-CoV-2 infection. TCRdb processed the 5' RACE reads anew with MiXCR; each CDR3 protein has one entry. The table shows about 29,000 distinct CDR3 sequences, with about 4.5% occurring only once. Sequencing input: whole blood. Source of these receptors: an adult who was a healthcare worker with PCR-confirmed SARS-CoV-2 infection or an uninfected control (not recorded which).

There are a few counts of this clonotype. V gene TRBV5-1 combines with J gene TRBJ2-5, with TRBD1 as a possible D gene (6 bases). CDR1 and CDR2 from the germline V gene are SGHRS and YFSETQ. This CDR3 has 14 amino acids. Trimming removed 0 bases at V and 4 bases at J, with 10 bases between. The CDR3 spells CASSLDARGETQYF. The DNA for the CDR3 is TGCGCCAGCAGCTTGGACGCCAGGGGAGAGACCCAGTACTTC.

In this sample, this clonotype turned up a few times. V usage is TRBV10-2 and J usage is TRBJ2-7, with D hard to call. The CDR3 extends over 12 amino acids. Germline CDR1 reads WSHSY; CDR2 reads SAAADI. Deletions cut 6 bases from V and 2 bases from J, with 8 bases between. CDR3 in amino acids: CASSPGAYEQYF. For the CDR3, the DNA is TGCGCCAGCAGCCCCGGCGCCTACGAGCAGTACTTC.

The CDR3 DNA is TGCGCCAGCAGCTTGGAGGACGGGGCCTCCAATGAGCAGTTCTTC. Protein sequence: CASSLEDGASNEQFF. The chain recombines TRBV5-1 with TRBJ2-1; D possibly uses TRBD1 or TRBD2 (5 bases each). The germline V and J ends were trimmed by 0 bases and 6 bases, with 13 bases remaining between them. CDR1 and CDR2 (germline): SGHRS, YFSETQ. The CDR3 is 15 amino acids.

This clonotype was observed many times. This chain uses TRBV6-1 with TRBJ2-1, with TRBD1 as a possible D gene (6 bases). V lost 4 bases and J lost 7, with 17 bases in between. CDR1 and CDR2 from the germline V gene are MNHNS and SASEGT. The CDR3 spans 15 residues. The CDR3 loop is CASSALPGQGNEQFF. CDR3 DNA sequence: TGTGCCAGCAGTGCATTACCGGGACAAGGAAATGAGCAGTTCTTC.

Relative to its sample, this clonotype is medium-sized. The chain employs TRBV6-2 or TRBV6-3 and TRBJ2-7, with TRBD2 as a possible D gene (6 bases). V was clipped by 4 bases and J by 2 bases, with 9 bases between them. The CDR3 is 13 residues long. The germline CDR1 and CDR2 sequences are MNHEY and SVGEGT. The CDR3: CASSFAGTYEQYF. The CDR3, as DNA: TGTGCCAGCAGTTTCGCGGGGACCTACGAGCAGTACTTC.

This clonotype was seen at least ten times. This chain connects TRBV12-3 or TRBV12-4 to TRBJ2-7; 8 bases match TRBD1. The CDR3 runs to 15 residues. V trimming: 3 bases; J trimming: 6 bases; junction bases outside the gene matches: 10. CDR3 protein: CASSFGQGRMREQYF. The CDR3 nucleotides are TGTGCCAGCAGTTTCGGACAGGGTAGAATGCGCGAGCAGTACTTC.

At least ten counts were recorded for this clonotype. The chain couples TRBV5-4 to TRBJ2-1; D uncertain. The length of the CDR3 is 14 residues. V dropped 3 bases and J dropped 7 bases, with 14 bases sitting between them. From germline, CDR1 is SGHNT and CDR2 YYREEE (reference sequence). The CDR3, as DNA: TGTGCCAGCAGCTCTGGGATTACCAAAAATGAGCAGTTCTTC. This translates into CASSSGITKNEQFF.

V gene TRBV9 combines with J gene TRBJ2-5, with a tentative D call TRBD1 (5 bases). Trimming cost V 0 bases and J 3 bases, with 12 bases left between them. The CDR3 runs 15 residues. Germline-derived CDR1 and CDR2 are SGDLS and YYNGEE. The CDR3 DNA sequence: TGTGCCAGCAGCGTAGAGGGGTTGGAGAAAGAGACCCAGTACTTC. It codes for CASSVEGLEKETQYF.

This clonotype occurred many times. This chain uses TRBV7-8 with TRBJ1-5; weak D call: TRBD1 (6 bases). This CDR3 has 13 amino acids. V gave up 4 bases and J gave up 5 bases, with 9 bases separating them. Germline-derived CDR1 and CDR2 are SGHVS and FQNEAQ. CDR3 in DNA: TGTGCCAGCAGCTCCTCAGGGGATCAGCCCCAGCATTTT. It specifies CASSSSGDQPQHF.

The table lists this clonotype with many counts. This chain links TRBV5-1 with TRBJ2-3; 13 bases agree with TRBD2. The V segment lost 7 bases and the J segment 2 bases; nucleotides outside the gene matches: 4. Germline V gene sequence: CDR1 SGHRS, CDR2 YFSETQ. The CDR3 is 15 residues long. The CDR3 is CASAGLAGTTDTQYF. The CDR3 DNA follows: TGCGCCAGCGCGGGACTAGCGGGGACCACAGATACGCAGTATTTT.

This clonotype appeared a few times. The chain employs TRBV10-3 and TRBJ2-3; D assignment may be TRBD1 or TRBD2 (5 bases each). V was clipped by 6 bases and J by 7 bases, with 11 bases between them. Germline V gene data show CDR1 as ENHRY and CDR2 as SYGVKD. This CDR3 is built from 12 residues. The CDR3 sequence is CAIRDWGYTQYF. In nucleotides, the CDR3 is TGTGCCATCAGAGACTGGGGGTATACGCAGTATTTT.

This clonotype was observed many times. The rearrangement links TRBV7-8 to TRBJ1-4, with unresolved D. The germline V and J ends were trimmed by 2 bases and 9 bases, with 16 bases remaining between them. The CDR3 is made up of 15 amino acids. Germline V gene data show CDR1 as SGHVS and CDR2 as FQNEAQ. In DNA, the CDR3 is TGTGCCAGCAGCTTACAACCCCGGGCGTCGCAAAAACTGTTTTTT. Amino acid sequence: CASSLQPRASQKLFF.

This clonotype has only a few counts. In DNA form, the CDR3 reads TGTGCCAGCGGCAGCCTCAACTATGGCTACACCTTC. Its translation: CASGSLNYGYTF. The rearrangement uses TRBV28 and TRBJ1-2; D is unresolved. Germline V gene data show CDR1 as MDHEN and CDR2 as SYDVKM. Deletions cut 8 bases from V and 2 bases from J, with 9 bases between. The CDR3 covers 12 residues.

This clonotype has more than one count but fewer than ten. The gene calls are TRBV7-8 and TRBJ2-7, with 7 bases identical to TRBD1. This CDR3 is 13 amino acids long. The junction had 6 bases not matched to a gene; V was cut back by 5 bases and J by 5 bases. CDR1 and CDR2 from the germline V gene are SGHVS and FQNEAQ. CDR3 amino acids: CASSPLTGNEQYF. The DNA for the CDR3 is TGTGCCAGCAGCCCATTGACAGGGAACGAGCAGTACTTC.

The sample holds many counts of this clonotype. The CDR3 sequence: CASSFPRTGGYGYTF. The CDR3 nucleotides read TGTGCCAGCAGTTTCCCTAGGACGGGCGGGTATGGCTACACCTTC. This chain connects TRBV27 to TRBJ1-2; unclear D gene. Germline V gives CDR1 MNHEY, CDR2 SMNVEV (reference sequence). There are 15 residues in the CDR3. The ends were cut back, 3 bases at V and 5 bases at J, with 16 bases in the middle.

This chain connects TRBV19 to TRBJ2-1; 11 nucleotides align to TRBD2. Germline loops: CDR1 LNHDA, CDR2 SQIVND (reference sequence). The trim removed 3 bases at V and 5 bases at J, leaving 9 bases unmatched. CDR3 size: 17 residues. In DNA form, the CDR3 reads TGTGCCAGTAGTATCCTTGCTAGCGGGAGGAGCAACAATGAGCAGTTCTTC. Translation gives CASSILASGRSNNEQFF.

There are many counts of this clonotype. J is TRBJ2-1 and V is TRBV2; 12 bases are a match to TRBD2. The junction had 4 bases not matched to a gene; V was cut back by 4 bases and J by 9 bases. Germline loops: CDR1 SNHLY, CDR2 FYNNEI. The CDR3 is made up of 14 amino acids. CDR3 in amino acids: CASSGTGLAGEQFF. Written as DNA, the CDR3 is TGTGCCAGCAGTGGGACGGGACTAGCGGGTGAGCAGTTCTTC.

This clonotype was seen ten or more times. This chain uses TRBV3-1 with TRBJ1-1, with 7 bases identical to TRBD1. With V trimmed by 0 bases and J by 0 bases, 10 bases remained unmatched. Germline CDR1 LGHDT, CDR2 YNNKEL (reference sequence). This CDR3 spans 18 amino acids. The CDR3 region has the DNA TGTGCCAGCAGCCAAGACCCTGGGGAGGGGGCCTTGAACACTGAAGCTTTCTTT. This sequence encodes CASSQDPGEGALNTEAFF. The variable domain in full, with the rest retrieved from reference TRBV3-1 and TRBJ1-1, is DTAVSQTPKYLVTQMGNDKSIKCEQNLGHDTMYWYKQDSKKFLKIMFSYNNKELIINETVPNRFSPKSPDKAHLNLHINSLELGDSAVYFCASSQDPGEGALNTEAFFGQGTRLTVV.

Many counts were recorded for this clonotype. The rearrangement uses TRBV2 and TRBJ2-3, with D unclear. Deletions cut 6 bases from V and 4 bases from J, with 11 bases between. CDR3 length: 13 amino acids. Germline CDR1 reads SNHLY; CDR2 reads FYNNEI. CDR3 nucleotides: TGTGCCAGCAGCAAAGAGAACTCAGATACGCAGTATTTT. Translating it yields CASSKENSDTQYF.

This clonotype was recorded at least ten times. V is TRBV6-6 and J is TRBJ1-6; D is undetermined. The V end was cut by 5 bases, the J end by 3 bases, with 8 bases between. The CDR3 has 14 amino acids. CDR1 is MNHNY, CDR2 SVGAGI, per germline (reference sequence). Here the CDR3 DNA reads TGTGCCAGCAGTAACCCGAACTATAATTCACCCCTCCACTTT. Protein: CASSNPNYNSPLHF.

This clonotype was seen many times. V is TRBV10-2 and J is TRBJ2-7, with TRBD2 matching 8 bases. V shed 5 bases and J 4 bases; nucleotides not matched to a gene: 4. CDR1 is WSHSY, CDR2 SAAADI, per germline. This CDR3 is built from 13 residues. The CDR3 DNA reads TGCGCCAGCAGTCCGGGGGGGCAATACGAGCAGTACTTC. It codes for CASSPGGQYEQYF.

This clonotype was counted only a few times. CDR3 residues: CASSIAAGANVLTF. The CDR3 DNA follows: TGTGCCAGTAGTATAGCTGCTGGGGCCAACGTCCTGACTTTC. The chain carries TRBV19 and TRBJ2-6; no reliable D call. The germline V and J ends were trimmed by 1 base and 2 bases, with 3 bases remaining between them. The CDR3 spans 14 residues. Germline values: CDR1 LNHDA, CDR2 SQIVND (reference sequence).